This TCR beta chain was captured in a study of T cell repertoires in cytomegalovirus infection. Study-level information: Use of recently identified HLA-C-restricted and well-studied HLA-B-restricted CMV epitopes was part of the study. Indications of both CMV infection and matching HLA type were provided by public TCR beta signatures.

General observations from the study: The study identified carriers of CMV plus the relevant HLA from cumulative public TCR beta family frequency. There were HLA-C-restricted CMV-specific TCR beta clonotypes dominating the ex vivo response.

Comment on this clonotype: What it recognizes is unknown.

Germline V gene data show CDR1 as MNHNY and CDR2 as SVGAGI (reference sequence). V was clipped by 5 bases and J by 1 base, with 9 bases between them. The CDR3 covers 14 residues. From the reads, TCRdb called clonotypes with MiXCR, one entry per CDR3 protein. The data contain hundreds of thousands of distinct CDR3 sequences, about a third of them singletons. The chain employs TRBV6-6 and TRBJ1-3; tentative D call: TRBD1 (6 bases). This clonotype was obtained from a human donor in good health (CMV status not recorded). Some clones in this sample may be carry-over from other donors' samples. The sample was cultured CD8+ T cells from PBMCs, taken from culture after CMV antigen stimulation. The CDR3 DNA reads as TGTGCCAGCAGTCACACAGGGTCTGGAAACACCATATATTTT. Residues: CASSHTGSGNTIYF.